A single sample is the source of the 18 T cell receptor beta chains below, sequenced in a study of T cells in Graves' hyperthyroidism and ophthalmopathy. There were TCR beta CDR3 regions amplified from RNA transcripts. During a first-round RT-PCR of the TCR CDR3, the HTBI primer set was used. TCRdb re-analysed the multiplex PCR reads in MiXCR, keeping a single row per CDR3 protein. The table lists about 690,000 distinct CDR3 sequences, 15% to 20% of them singletons. The sample consisted of blood. All receptors come from a man in his forties or fifties with Graves' hyperthyroidism.

The V call is TRBV3-1, the J call TRBJ1-6; D gene unclear. Germline-derived CDR1 and CDR2 are LGHDT and YNNKEL (reference sequence). This CDR3 has 14 amino acids. Trimming removed 1 base from V and 8 bases from J, with 9 bases in between. The CDR3 coding sequence is TGTGCCAGCAGCCAAGTAGATGGGGATTCACCCCTCCACTTT. It is translated as CASSQVDGDSPLHF.

This clonotype was picked up a small number of times. The chain is built from TRBV29-1 and TRBJ1-1, with D possibly matching TRBD1 (6 bases). Germline CDR1 SQVTM, CDR2 ANQGSEA. Trimming took 6 bases from V and 5 from J, leaving 19 bases between them. The CDR3 has 14 amino acids. The chain's CDR3 is CSVGAGNRGTEAFF. The CDR3 DNA sequence: TGCAGCGTGGGGGCGGGGAATCGGGGGACTGAAGCTTTCTTT.

With regard to this clonotype: Given a much more abundant clone one base away, this may be a read error. The chain's CDR3 is CASGREARNKQFF. CDR3 coding DNA: TGTGCCAGCGGGCGGGAGGCCAGGAATAAGCAGTTCTTC. V usage is TRBV2 and J usage is TRBJ2-1; 8 nucleotides match TRBD2. Germline assignment: CDR1 SNHLY and CDR2 FYNNEI. The trim removed 8 bases at V and 11 bases at J, leaving 11 bases unmatched. CDR3 length: 13 amino acids.

With regard to this clonotype: One end of the junction is discordant with germline, which a read error may explain. V and J are TRBV5-1 and TRBJ1-1; D unresolved. Germline-derived CDR1 and CDR2 are SGHRS and YFSETQ. The CDR3 consists of 14 residues. The CDR3 DNA reads as TGCGCCAGCAGCTTCGAGAATAGGAACACTAAAGCTTTCTTT. It codes for CASSFENRNTKAFF. Using reference TRBV5-1 and TRBJ1-1 for the parts outside the CDR3, the full variable domain is KAGVTQTPRYLIKTRGQQVTLSCSPISGHRSVSWYQQTPGQGLQFLFEYFSETQRNKGNFPGRFSGRQFSNSRSEMNVSTLELGDSALYLCASSFENRNTKAFFGQGTRLTVV.

The chain is built from TRBV29-1 and TRBJ2-2, with 8 positions matching TRBD2. The CDR3 runs to 14 residues. J was trimmed by 8 bases and V by 2 bases; bases with no gene match: 7. The germline gives CDR1 SQVTM, CDR2 ANQGSEA. The CDR3: CSVERREGLGELFF. Here the CDR3 DNA reads TGCAGCGTTGAACGCCGGGAGGGCCTGGGGGAGCTGTTTTTT.

The J gene is TRBJ2-7, the V gene TRBV10-3; D gene uncertain. The germline V gene has CDR1 ENHRY and CDR2 SYGVKD. The CDR3 consists of 12 residues. Trimming took off 4 bases at V and 1 base at J, with 5 bases between the two ends. CDR3: CAISVQSYEQYF. CDR3 sequence (DNA): TGTGCCATCAGTGTACAGTCCTACGAGCAGTACTTC.

This clonotype has a single count. This may arise from a read error, as a much more abundant clone is one base away. The rearrangement joins TRBV6-1 to TRBJ1-1, with TRBD1 as a possible D gene (6 bases). CDR3 length: 13 amino acids. From germline, CDR1 is MNHNS and CDR2 SASEGT. V lost 6 bases and J 11 bases, leaving 19 bases between the germline ends. Written as DNA, the CDR3 is TGTGCCAGCAGCAACCGAGGACAGAGTGACGCTTTCTTT. Translation: CASSNRGQSDAFF.

The chain uses TRBV20-1 and TRBJ2-4, with 7 bases lining up with TRBD1. The length of the CDR3 is 17 residues. V dropped 0 bases and J dropped 0; count of bases not matched to a gene: 8. CDR1 is DFQATT, CDR2 SNEGSKA, per germline (reference sequence). The CDR3 nucleotides are TGCAGTGCTAGAGATTCTCCTGGGGACAGAGCCAAAAACATTCAGTACTTC. Translation gives CSARDSPGDRAKNIQYF.

This clonotype was found many times. The V and J genes are TRBV27 and TRBJ2-7, with D hard to call. The CDR3 contains 16 residues. CDR1 is MNHEY and CDR2 is SMNVEV in the germline V gene (reference sequence). V was clipped by 0 bases and J by 0 bases, with 12 bases between them. The CDR3 region is CASSLSQESYSYEQYF. CDR3 in DNA: TGTGCCAGCAGTTTATCGCAAGAGTCTTACTCCTACGAGCAGTACTTC.

This clonotype has at least ten counts. This chain connects TRBV27 to TRBJ2-1, with TRBD1 matching over 9 bases. CDR3 size: 15 residues. CDR1 and CDR2 from the germline V gene are MNHEY and SMNVEV (reference sequence). The ends lost 5 bases at V and 5 bases at J; junction bases unmatched: 7. The CDR3: CASSVGTGLHNEQFF. DNA of the CDR3: TGTGCCAGCAGTGTAGGGACAGGGCTCCACAATGAGCAGTTCTTC.

This clonotype has a handful of counts. This chain connects TRBV24-1 to TRBJ2-2; 10 nucleotides agree with TRBD2. Germline-derived CDR1 and CDR2 are KGHDR and SFDVKD. V was clipped by 3 bases and J by 7 bases; unmatched bases: 7. This CDR3 comprises 16 residues. The CDR3: CATSDAASGSLGELFF. Written as DNA, the CDR3 is TGTGCCACCAGTGATGCGGCTAGCGGGAGCCTCGGGGAGCTGTTTTTT.

This clonotype appeared many times. The V call is TRBV9, the J call TRBJ1-1; a weak D match, TRBD1 (5 bases). The CDR3 is 13 amino acids. Between the trimmed V and J ends, which lost 5 bases and 1 base, there was a span of 9 bases. CDR1 SGDLS and CDR2 YYNGEE come from the germline V gene. CDR3 protein: CASSARGNTEAFF. CDR3 DNA: TGTGCCAGCAGTGCTAGGGGGAACACTGAAGCTTTCTTT.

A word on this clonotype: This could be a read error, since a much larger clone is one nucleotide away. The chain has TRBV2 and TRBJ2-1; maybe TRBD2 (5 bases). This CDR3 has 15 residues. The germline V and J ends were trimmed by 3 bases and 6 bases, with 15 bases remaining between them. Germline CDR1 is SNHLY and CDR2 is FYNNEI. As DNA, the CDR3 is TGTGCCAGCAGTGATGGACTCCAGGCCTGCAATGAGCAGTTCTTC. Translation gives CASSDGLQACNEQFF.

This clonotype has at least ten counts. The rearrangement joins TRBV20-1 to TRBJ2-5, with TRBD2 matching over 8 bases. Per germline, CDR1 DFQATT and CDR2 SNEGSKA (reference sequence). V trimming: 0 bases; J trimming: 7 bases; junction bases outside the gene matches: 13. This CDR3 comprises 16 residues. The CDR3 bases are TGCAGTGCTAGAGAAGGTAGCGGGATCCTAATTGGGACCCAGTACTTC. Translating gives CSAREGSGILIGTQYF.

This clonotype has only a few counts. The chain couples TRBV6-2 or TRBV6-3 to TRBJ1-1; D gene uncertain. The V end was cut by 6 bases, the J end by 1 base, with 12 bases between. The CDR3 has 14 residues. CDR1 and CDR2 from the germline V gene are MNHEY and SVGEGT. As DNA, the CDR3 is TGTGCCAGCAGCCAGACAAAAAAGAACACTGAAGCTTTCTTT. Protein product: CASSQTKKNTEAFF.

This clonotype was seen at least ten times. The rearrangement links TRBV25-1 to TRBJ2-6; 8 nucleotides match TRBD1. J lost 4 bases, V lost 4 bases, and 12 bases had no gene match. The CDR3 extends over 18 amino acids. CDR1 and CDR2 from the germline V gene are MGHDK and SYGVNS. The DNA for the CDR3 is TGTGCCAGCAGTGGGGGGACAGGATTCTTTGGGGGGGCCAACGTCCTGACTTTC. This translates into CASSGGTGFFGGANVLTF. The variable domain in full, completed from reference TRBV25-1 and TRBJ2-6, reads EADIYQTPRYLVIGTGKKITLECSQTMGHDKMYWYQQDPGMELHLIHYSYGVNSTEKGDLSSESTVSRIRTEHFPLTLESARPSHTSQYLCASSGGTGFFGGANVLTFGAGSRLTVL.

This clonotype has only a few counts. The gene calls are TRBV7-3 and TRBJ2-3; D gene ambiguous. Deletions cut 3 bases from V and 2 bases from J, with 12 bases between. The CDR3 is made up of 15 amino acids. Germline CDR1 reads SGHTA; CDR2 reads FQGTGA. The CDR3 protein is CASSFGSTSTDTQYF. As DNA, the CDR3 is TGTGCCAGCAGCTTCGGCAGCACATCCACAGATACGCAGTATTTT.

This rearrangement joins TRBV7-2 to TRBJ1-2, with 7 bases identical to TRBD1. The CDR3 has 14 amino acids. Germline loops: CDR1 SGHTA, CDR2 FQGNSA. After removal of 5 bases from V and 2 bases from J, the junction contained 5 bases not matched to a gene. CDR3 nucleotide sequence: TGTGCCAGCAGCCCCGAGGGGGCAAACTATGGCTACACCTTC. As protein: CASSPEGANYGYTF.